This passage covers 24 T cell receptor beta chains from one sample sequenced in a study of CD8+ T cells in alopecia areata. cDNA prepared by RNA extraction and subsequent reverse transcription served as the template for sequencing. Sequenced by immunoSEQ multiplex PCR; TCRdb stores in-frame clones only, minus some. Of 250,000 or so clones in the sample, about two thirds were seen once. The source was CD4+ T cells sorted from blood, collected at week 0. These receptor sequences come from a human donor with alopecia areata.

This chain connects TRBV5-4 to TRBJ1-6, with TRBD1 matching 9 bases. Losses at the gene ends were 0 bases for V and 6 bases for J; bases not matched to a gene: 1. CDR3 length: 15 residues. The germline CDR1 and CDR2 sequences are SGHNT and YYREEE (reference sequence). The CDR3: CASSLGTGVNSPLHF. The CDR3, as DNA: TGTGCCAGCAGCTTGGGGACAGGGGTTAATTCACCCCTCCACTTT.

The J gene is TRBJ2-1, the V gene TRBV19; 10 bases agree with TRBD2. The CDR3 sequence is 14 residues long. The ends lost 5 bases at V and 5 bases at J; junction bases unmatched: 3. Per the germline V gene, CDR1 is LNHDA and CDR2 is SQIVND (reference sequence). The CDR3 reads CASSGGLANNEQFF. The CDR3, as DNA: TGTGCCAGTAGTGGGGGACTAGCGAACAATGAGCAGTTCTTC. The full variable domain, completed using reference TRBV19 and TRBJ2-1, is DGGITQSPKYLFRKEGQNVTLSCEQNLNHDAMYWYRQDPGQGLRLIYYSQIVNDFQKGDIAEGYSVSREKKESFPLTVTSAQKNPTAFYLCASSGGLANNEQFFGPGTRLTVL.

The V and J genes are TRBV25-1 and TRBJ2-7; D may be TRBD1 (6 bases). This CDR3 has 14 amino acids. V shed 1 base and J shed 4 bases, with 11 bases lying between them. Per the germline V gene, CDR1 is MGHDK and CDR2 is SYGVNS. CDR3 residues: CASSEFDTGYEQYF. CDR3 bases: TGTGCCAGCAGTGAATTCGACACAGGGTACGAGCAGTACTTC.

As for this clone: A read error may produce the germline difference seen at one junction end. This chain connects TRBV2 to TRBJ2-3; D remains ambiguous. The CDR3 is 10 residues long. Looked up from germline, CDR1 is SNHLY and CDR2 is FYNNEI. This CDR3 is CASSKDTQYF. The DNA for the CDR3 is TGTGCCAGCAGCAAAGATACGCAGTATTTT.

This clone was counted a few times. The chain joins TRBV2 to TRBJ1-4; D may be TRBD1 (6 bases). The V end was cut by 8 bases, the J end by 4 bases, with 11 bases between. The CDR3 is 13 residues long. Germline V CDR1 and CDR2: SNHLY, FYNNEI. The CDR3 sequence is CASEQGLNEKLFF. DNA of the CDR3: TGTGCCAGCGAACAGGGCCTTAATGAAAAACTGTTTTTT.

The CDR3 region has the DNA TGTGCCAGTAGTATAGGTGGACAGATCTACAGCAATCAGCCCCAGCATTTT. Its protein product is CASSIGGQIYSNQPQHF. V gene TRBV19 combines with J gene TRBJ1-5; a possible D gene is TRBD1 (6 bases). V gave up 1 base and J gave up 1 base, with 14 bases separating them. This CDR3 has 17 amino acids. CDR1 and CDR2 (germline): LNHDA, SQIVND (reference sequence).

The chain recombines TRBV30 with TRBJ1-4, with a tentative D call TRBD1 (6 bases). This CDR3 is 13 amino acids long. CDR1 and CDR2 from the germline V gene are GTSNPN and SVGIG (reference sequence). V was pared by 0 bases and J by 9 bases, with 11 bases between. CDR3 protein: CAWSVQGGKKLFF. CDR3 bases: TGTGCCTGGAGTGTACAGGGAGGTAAAAAACTGTTTTTT. The complete variable domain, with remaining parts taken from reference TRBV30 and TRBJ1-4, reads SQTIHQWPATLVQPVGSPLSLECTVEGTSNPNLYWYRQAAGRGLQLLFYSVGIGQISSEVPQNLSASRPQDRQFILSSKKLLLSDSGFYLCAWSVQGGKKLFFGSGTQLSVL.

In DNA, the CDR3 is TGCAGCGGGGGACAGGGGTTCGCCGGGGAGCTGTTTTTT. Its protein is CSGGQGFAGELFF. This rearrangement joins TRBV29-1 to TRBJ2-2; 10 bases fit TRBD1. Germline CDR1 SQVTM, CDR2 ANQGSEA. This CDR3 is 13 amino acids long. After removal of 7 bases from V and 6 bases from J, the junction contained 5 bases not matched to a gene.

CDR3 sequence (DNA): TGTGCCATCAGACAACTTCCAGGGGGAGTAGACGAGCAGTACTTC. It yields the protein CAIRQLPGGVDEQYF. The chain recombines TRBV10-3 with TRBJ2-7; 7 bases are a match to TRBD1. Losses at the gene ends were 6 bases for V and 5 bases for J; bases not matched to a gene: 13. Germline-derived CDR1 and CDR2 are ENHRY and SYGVKD. The CDR3 is 15 amino acids.

The chain employs TRBV29-1 and TRBJ1-2; 9 nucleotides match TRBD1. The CDR3 spans 13 residues. The germline CDR1 and CDR2 sequences are SQVTM and ANQGSEA. Trimming cost V 7 bases and J 3 bases; bases outside gene matches: 6. The CDR3 bases are TGCAGCGCTCGACAGGGGGATTACTATGGCTACACCTTC. Residues: CSARQGDYYGYTF.

This chain uses TRBV5-1 with TRBJ2-2; D is uncertain. Trimming cost V 0 bases and J 5 bases, with 20 bases left between them. The CDR3 runs to 18 residues. Per germline, CDR1 SGHRS and CDR2 YFSETQ. CDR3 coding DNA: TGCGCCAGCAGCTTGGCCAGGTTCGACCACTCGTCAACCGGGGAGCTGTTTTTT. This encodes CASSLARFDHSSTGELFF.

This chain uses TRBV7-2 with TRBJ1-2; no clear D. The V gene's germline CDR1 is SGHTA and CDR2 FQGNSA. V was trimmed by 0 bases and J by 2 bases, leaving 4 bases between them. The CDR3 length is 13 residues. The CDR3 coding sequence is TGTGCCAGCAGCTTAGCCGGGAACTATGGCTACACCTTC. This gives the protein CASSLAGNYGYTF.

This chain links TRBV10-3 with TRBJ2-5; 11 bases align to TRBD2. Trimming took 10 bases from V and 2 from J; bases not matched to a gene: 6. Germline V CDR1 and CDR2: ENHRY, SYGVKD. The CDR3 is 14 residues long. The DNA of the CDR3 is TGTGCCACTATGACTAGCGGGGCACAAGAGACCCAGTACTTC. Translated, it gives CATMTSGAQETQYF.

The chain links TRBV30 to TRBJ1-1, with 9 bases that match TRBD1. The CDR3 consists of 12 residues. Germline V gene data show CDR1 as GTSNPN and CDR2 as SVGIG (reference sequence). The V segment lost 7 bases and the J segment 5 bases; nucleotides outside the gene matches: 5. The CDR3 protein is CASSDRGTEAFF. DNA of the CDR3: TGTGCCTCCTCGGACAGGGGAACTGAAGCTTTCTTT.

The chain has TRBV30 and TRBJ2-5; D might be TRBD2 (5 bases). The V gene's germline CDR1 is GTSNPN and CDR2 SVGIG (reference sequence). CDR3 length: 14 amino acids. The ends were cut back, 2 bases at V and 3 bases at J, with 13 bases in the middle. The CDR3 loop is CAWSLSSGEETQYF. Written as DNA, the CDR3 is TGTGCCTGGAGTCTTAGCTCCGGGGAAGAGACCCAGTACTTC.

The chain carries TRBV7-2 and TRBJ1-2, with a weak D call TRBD1 (6 bases). Germline V gene data show CDR1 as SGHTA and CDR2 as FQGNSA. Trimming took 5 bases from V and 3 from J, leaving 10 bases between them. This CDR3 has 13 amino acids. DNA for the CDR3: TGTGCCAGCAGCCCACAGGGTTACTATGGCTACACCTTC. The encoded protein is CASSPQGYYGYTF. Variable domain in full (rest from reference TRBV7-2 and TRBJ1-2): GAGVSQSPSNKVTEKGKDVELRCDPISGHTALYWYRQSLGQGLEFLIYFQGNSAPDKSGLPSDRFSAERTGGSVSTLTIQRTQQEDSAVYLCASSPQGYYGYTFGSGTRLTVV.

This sequence joins TRBV7-9 and TRBJ2-2; D gene unclear. The CDR3 covers 15 residues. CDR1 and CDR2 from the germline V gene are SEHNR and FQNEAQ (reference sequence). Trimming shortened V by 1 base and J by 3 bases, and 9 bases separated the two germline ends. DNA of the CDR3: TGTGCCAGCAGCTTAGGGGTGGGCGACACCGGGGAGCTGTTTTTT. It encodes CASSLGVGDTGELFF.

The V call is TRBV7-6, the J call TRBJ1-2, with TRBD1 matching 7 bases. The CDR3 extends over 14 amino acids. After removal of 1 base from V and 4 bases from J, the junction contained 3 bases not matched to a gene. Germline CDR1 and CDR2: SGHVS and FNYEAQ. CDR3 DNA sequence: TGTGCCAGCAGCTTAGGCAGGGGGAGCTATGGCTACACCTTC. Translating gives CASSLGRGSYGYTF.

V usage is TRBV29-1 and J usage is TRBJ2-7; TRBD1 is a possible D gene (6 bases). Per the germline V gene, CDR1 is SQVTM and CDR2 is ANQGSEA. The ends were cut back, 6 bases at V and 4 bases at J, with 10 bases in the middle. There are 11 residues in the CDR3. The CDR3 loop is CSVGDIYEQYF. The CDR3 bases are TGCAGCGTGGGGGACATATACGAGCAGTACTTC.

This chain joins TRBV6-5 and TRBJ1-6; D is uncertain. The CDR3 has 14 amino acids. Germline V gene sequence: CDR1 MNHEY, CDR2 SVGAGI. Trimming took 5 bases from V and 7 from J, leaving 12 bases between them. This CDR3 reads CASSTPRLNSPLHF. The CDR3 DNA is TGTGCCAGCAGTACGCCCCGGCTAAATTCACCCCTCCACTTT.

V usage is TRBV10-3 and J usage is TRBJ2-3; a weak D match, TRBD2 (6 bases). The CDR3 has 16 residues. V was cut by 3 bases and J by 1 base, with 14 bases left in between. Germline values: CDR1 ENHRY, CDR2 SYGVKD. CDR3 protein: CAISEGLGGGTDTQYF. The CDR3 region has the DNA TGTGCCATCAGTGAAGGGCTTGGCGGGGGCACAGATACGCAGTATTTT.

V is TRBV7-9 and J is TRBJ1-1; D perhaps matches TRBD1 (5 bases). The CDR3 sequence is 13 residues long. Germline CDR1 reads SEHNR; CDR2 reads FQNEAQ (reference sequence). The V gene lost 5 bases and the J gene lost 5 bases, with 12 bases spanning the gap. CDR3 bases: TGTGCCAGCAGCCCGGCAGGGAGGACTGAAGCTTTCTTT. Its translation: CASSPAGRTEAFF.

V is TRBV4-2 and J is TRBJ2-5; 9 nucleotides line up with TRBD1. Germline values: CDR1 LGHNA, CDR2 YNFKEQ. The CDR3 has 15 amino acids. J was trimmed by 3 bases and V by 4 bases; bases with no gene match: 6. CDR3 bases: TGTGCCAGCAGCCTATACAGGGGGCTGGAAGAGACCCAGTACTTC. Translation: CASSLYRGLEETQYF.

This clone was recorded a few times. The CDR3 nucleotides are TGCAGCGTTGAAGATACGGTTCTCTCTGGGGCCAACGTCCTGACTTTC. Translation gives CSVEDTVLSGANVLTF. The chain couples TRBV29-1 to TRBJ2-6; D gene uncertain. This CDR3 has 16 amino acids. Germline V lookup: CDR1 SQVTM, CDR2 ANQGSEA. Trimming took 0 bases from V and 0 from J, leaving 9 bases between them. Together with reference TRBV29-1 and TRBJ2-6, the CDR3 gives the full variable domain: SAVISQKPSRDICQRGTSLTIQCQVDSQVTMMFWYRQQPGQSLTLIATANQGSEATYESGFVIDKFPISRPNLTFSTLTVSNMSPEDSSIYLCSVEDTVLSGANVLTFGAGSRLTVL.